What follows are 27 T cell receptor beta chains derived from one specimen sequenced in a study of T-cell reconstitution after alpha-beta-depleted transplantation in children. Preparing the TCRbeta library involved the use of unique molecular identifiers. MiXCR, run by TCRdb on the PCR reads, gives a single entry per CDR3 protein. The repertoire consists of fewer than 700,000 distinct CDR3 sequences, with 10% to 15% occurring once and the leading ten covering around 2%. The source was PBMCs, mostly from graft donor cells, collected 360 days after TCRalphabeta/CD19-depleted stem cell transplant. Receptor source: a male patient under 18 who had a stem cell transplant for acute myeloid leukemia, so the T cells may come from the graft donor.

In its sample, this clonotype was seen a few times. The chain uses TRBV5-6 and TRBJ2-5; D perhaps matches TRBD2 (5 bases). This CDR3 has 17 residues. Germline V gene data show CDR1 as SGHDT and CDR2 as YYEEEE. V gave up 4 bases and J gave up 0 bases, with 19 bases separating them. The CDR3 reads CASSRTLGRDYQETQYF. The CDR3 DNA follows: TGTGCCAGCAGCCGGACTTTGGGGAGAGATTACCAAGAGACCCAGTACTTC.

Many counts were recorded for this clonotype. The chain employs TRBV10-3 and TRBJ2-5, with TRBD2 as a possible D gene (5 bases). Germline CDR1 reads ENHRY; CDR2 reads SYGVKD. The CDR3 runs 14 residues. V lost 2 bases to trimming and J lost 1 base, with 8 bases between them. This CDR3 is CAISETGTQETQYF. The DNA for the CDR3 is TGTGCCATCAGTGAGACGGGAACCCAAGAGACCCAGTACTTC.

V gene TRBV24-1 combines with J gene TRBJ2-1, with D unresolved. The V gene lost 10 bases and the J gene lost 3 bases, with 15 bases spanning the gap. The CDR3 loop spans 14 amino acids. Germline lookup yields CDR1 KGHDR and CDR2 SFDVKD. For the CDR3, the DNA is TGTGCCACGTCCGTCGCCCCAGGCTACAATGAGCAGTTCTTC. Translation: CATSVAPGYNEQFF.

The CDR3 DNA sequence: TGCGCCAGCAGCCAATTCCAAGGGGTGAACACCGGGGAGCTGTTTTTT. The encoded protein is CASSQFQGVNTGELFF. The rearrangement links TRBV4-3 to TRBJ2-2, with D possibly TRBD1 on 5 matching bases. Trimming took off 2 bases at V and 1 base at J, with 11 bases between the two ends. This CDR3 contains 16 residues. Germline CDR1 is LGHNA and CDR2 is YSLEER.

This clonotype was picked up many times. V is TRBV12-3 or TRBV12-4 and J is TRBJ2-2, with D unclear. This CDR3 is built from 14 residues. Trimming removed 7 bases from V and 1 base from J, with 10 bases in between. CDR3 loop: CASTLPVNTGELFF. The CDR3 region has the DNA TGTGCCAGCACCCTGCCAGTGAACACCGGGGAGCTGTTTTTT.

As concerns this clonotype: A much larger clone lies one base from this, so it may be a read error. This chain joins TRBV27 and TRBJ2-7, with D possibly TRBD1 on 5 matching bases. Germline-derived CDR1 and CDR2 are MNHEY and SMNVEV (reference sequence). Trimming cost V 8 bases and J 3 bases, with 26 bases left between them. CDR3 size: 17 residues. The CDR3 sequence is CASGSLLRAGLGYEQYF. DNA of the CDR3: TGTGCCAGCGGTTCGCTCCTCCGGGCAGGGTTAGGCTACGAGCAGTACTTC.

This clonotype was observed a handful of times. V gene TRBV9 combines with J gene TRBJ2-1; TRBD2 might be the D (6 bases). CDR1 SGDLS and CDR2 YYNGEE come from the germline V gene. CDR3 size: 14 residues. V lost 3 bases, J lost 8 bases, and 15 bases lay in between. The CDR3, as DNA: TGTGCCAGCAGCGCCACGGAGGGGAGGTATGAGCAGTTCTTC. Residues: CASSATEGRYEQFF.

This chain uses TRBV7-3 with TRBJ2-2; 8 bases are a match to TRBD1. CDR3 size: 15 residues. The V gene end was trimmed by 5 bases and the J gene end by 4 bases; junction bases not matched to a gene: 6. Germline V gene lookup returns CDR1 SGHTA and CDR2 FQGTGA. CDR3 in DNA: TGTGCCAGCAGCGCCTACCAGGGGGCCACCGGGGAGCTGTTTTTT. Its translation is CASSAYQGATGELFF.

This clonotype turned up a few times. The chain joins TRBV15 to TRBJ2-1, with D hard to call. This CDR3 contains 11 residues. Germline CDR1 reads LNHNV; CDR2 reads YYDKDF (reference sequence). With 2 bases removed from V and 9 bases from J, the gap between germline ends came to 5 bases. The CDR3 DNA reads as TGTGCCACCAGCAGACTATCTGAGCAGTTCTTC. This gives the protein CATSRLSEQFF.

This clonotype was recorded a few times. The chain combines TRBV20-1 with TRBJ2-7; maybe TRBD2 (7 bases). CDR1 is DFQATT, CDR2 SNEGSKA, per germline (reference sequence). Between the trimmed V and J ends, which lost 3 bases and 6 bases, there was a span of 18 bases. The CDR3 extends over 14 amino acids. CDR3 sequence (DNA): TGCAGTGCTAGCAGTGGGGGCCCGGGAGGCGAGCAGTACTTC. Its translation is CSASSGGPGGEQYF.

The rearrangement joins TRBV5-1 to TRBJ2-2, with D perhaps TRBD1 (6 bases). The length of the CDR3 is 15 residues. V lost 9 bases, J lost 1 base, and 16 bases lay in between. Germline CDR1 is SGHRS and CDR2 is YFSETQ. The CDR3 region has the DNA TGCGCCACCCAGACCGGGACAAGGAACACCGGGGAGCTGTTTTTT. Translating it yields CATQTGTRNTGELFF.

The J gene is TRBJ2-5, the V gene TRBV24-1; the match to TRBD2 covers 12 bases. V lost 3 bases to trimming and J lost 2 bases; unmatched junction nucleotides: 3. The CDR3 covers 16 residues. Germline values: CDR1 KGHDR, CDR2 SFDVKD. CDR3 nucleotide sequence: TGTGCCACCAGTGATGTGACTAGCGGGAGTCAAGAGACCCAGTACTTC. Translating gives CATSDVTSGSQETQYF.

A few counts support this clonotype. The rearrangement joins TRBV30 to TRBJ2-7; D not certain. The CDR3 extends over 15 amino acids. Between the trimmed V and J ends, which lost 0 bases and 0 bases, there was a span of 12 bases. Per the germline V gene, CDR1 is GTSNPN and CDR2 is SVGIG (reference sequence). The CDR3 reads CAWSVSQAVSYEQYF. The CDR3 coding sequence is TGTGCCTGGAGTGTATCCCAAGCAGTCTCCTACGAGCAGTACTTC.

The chain employs TRBV5-8 and TRBJ2-7; D gene ambiguous. Between the trimmed V and J ends, which lost 4 bases and 7 bases, there was a span of 9 bases. There are 11 residues in the CDR3. Germline V gives CDR1 SGHTS, CDR2 YDEGEE. CDR3 DNA sequence: TGTGCCAGCAGCATCTTCAGAGAGCAGTACTTC. Translated, it gives CASSIFREQYF.

This clonotype was counted many times. The rearrangement uses TRBV12-3 or TRBV12-4 and TRBJ2-1; 8 bases align to TRBD2. The CDR3 sequence is 17 residues long. Trimming cost V 5 bases and J 2 bases; bases outside gene matches: 11. Here the CDR3 reads CASSPAEIAGPYNEQFF. CDR3 coding DNA: TGTGCCAGCAGTCCAGCAGAGATAGCGGGACCCTACAATGAGCAGTTCTTC.

With regard to this clonotype: A read error may produce the germline difference seen at one junction end. The rearrangement joins TRBV12-3 or TRBV12-4 to TRBJ2-7; D gene ambiguous. The CDR3 is 18 amino acids. CDR3 sequence: CARSYPSFLAFLIYEQYF. CDR3 DNA sequence: TGTGCCCGCAGTTACCCATCTTTTCTGGCATTTCTAATCTACGAGCAGTACTTC.

Only a few counts were recorded for this clonotype. This chain joins TRBV30 and TRBJ1-2; TRBD1 agrees at 9 bases. Germline-derived CDR1 and CDR2 are GTSNPN and SVGIG (reference sequence). The CDR3 runs 12 residues. V was pared by 5 bases and J by 8 bases, with 6 bases of the junction left unmatched. CDR3 sequence reads: CAWAQGAGGYTF. The DNA for the CDR3 is TGTGCCTGGGCACAGGGGGCGGGCGGCTACACCTTC.

V gene TRBV4-2 combines with J gene TRBJ2-7; D is unresolved. The germline V gene encodes CDR1 LGHNA and CDR2 YNFKEQ. Between the trimmed V and J ends, which lost 4 bases and 2 bases, there was a span of 9 bases. The CDR3 loop spans 13 amino acids. CDR3 coding DNA: TGTGCCAGCAGCCGTCGGCAGACCTACGAGCAGTACTTC. Protein sequence: CASSRRQTYEQYF.

The gene calls are TRBV11-2 and TRBJ2-5, with D hard to call. CDR3 length: 15 residues. Trimming shortened V by 3 bases and J by 4 bases, and 15 bases separated the two germline ends. CDR1 and CDR2 from the germline V gene are SGHAT and FQNNGV. The CDR3 bases are TGTGCCAGCAGCTTGAAATCGTTAGTATTAGAGACCCAGTACTTC. It encodes CASSLKSLVLETQYF. The complete variable domain, with remaining parts taken from reference TRBV11-2 and TRBJ2-5, reads EAGVAQSPRYKIIEKRQSVAFWCNPISGHATLYWYQQILGQGPKLLIQFQNNGVVDDSQLPKDRFSAERLKGVDSTLKIQPAKLEDSAVYLCASSLKSLVLETQYFGPGTRLLVL.

This chain links TRBV20-1 with TRBJ2-3, with D tentatively TRBD1 or TRBD2 (5 bases each). Trimming stripped 4 bases from V and 0 bases from J, with 11 bases between. Germline loops: CDR1 DFQATT, CDR2 SNEGSKA (reference sequence). There are 14 residues in the CDR3. The CDR3 DNA is TGCAGTGCTACGGGACGGCTCAGCACAGATACGCAGTATTTT. It specifies CSATGRLSTDTQYF.

As for this clonotype: Lacking the conserved final phenylalanine or tryptophan, this CDR3 likely reflects a read error. The rearrangement joins TRBV20-1 to TRBJ2-1; D gene uncertain. The germline V gene encodes CDR1 DFQATT and CDR2 SNEGSKA (reference sequence). V was shortened by 3 bases and J by 8 bases, with 14 bases between the two germline ends. This CDR3 spans 13 amino acids. DNA for the CDR3: TGCAGTGCTAGCGGGTGGTCAGGTGATGAGCAGTTCGTC. It specifies CSASGWSGDEQFV.

The J gene is TRBJ2-1, the V gene TRBV5-1, with D tentatively TRBD2 (5 bases). V shed 0 bases and J shed 10 bases, with 11 bases lying between them. Germline V lookup: CDR1 SGHRS, CDR2 YFSETQ. The CDR3 spans 13 residues. This CDR3 reads CASSLAGEWEQFF. CDR3 in DNA: TGCGCCAGCAGCTTGGCCGGGGAGTGGGAGCAGTTCTTC.

V gene TRBV29-1 combines with J gene TRBJ2-7, with TRBD2 matching over 13 bases. The V gene end was trimmed by 4 bases and the J gene end by 0 bases; junction bases not matched to a gene: 15. Germline CDR1 SQVTM, CDR2 ANQGSEA. This CDR3 spans 19 amino acids. CDR3: CSVALSGLAGVSSSYEQYF. In DNA, the CDR3 is TGCAGCGTTGCCCTCTCCGGACTAGCGGGAGTTAGCAGCTCCTACGAGCAGTACTTC.

This clonotype was recorded only once. The CDR3 region has the DNA TGTGCCAGCAGCTTAGTTCCCGGGGGCGGTGGCGACAATGAGCAGTTCTTC. Translated, it gives CASSLVPGGGGDNEQFF. The chain uses TRBV7-2 and TRBJ2-1; D might be TRBD1 or TRBD2, each matching 6 bases. Trimming took 1 base from V and 5 from J, leaving 18 bases between them. The CDR3 has 17 amino acids. Germline V gives CDR1 SGHTA, CDR2 FQGNSA.

The V and J genes are TRBV20-1 and TRBJ2-5; TRBD2 aligns across 9 bases. Germline CDR1 reads DFQATT; CDR2 reads SNEGSKA (reference sequence). The CDR3 length is 16 residues. J was trimmed by 1 base and V by 1 base; bases with no gene match: 7. The CDR3, as DNA: TGCAGTGCTAGAGGTCAACTAGCGGGTTTCCAAGAGACCCAGTACTTC. Protein: CSARGQLAGFQETQYF.

The chain recombines TRBV30 with TRBJ2-5; D not certain. V lost 1 base to trimming and J lost 3 bases, with 0 bases between them. Germline loops: CDR1 GTSNPN, CDR2 SVGIG (reference sequence). The CDR3 has 10 amino acids. CDR3 in amino acids: CAWSEETQYF. CDR3 nucleotide sequence: TGTGCCTGGAGTGAAGAGACCCAGTACTTC.

This clonotype was seen a handful of times. Germline and junction disagree at one end, which may indicate a read error. V is TRBV30 and J is TRBJ1-2; the D gene is possibly TRBD1 (5 bases). Germline V gives CDR1 GTSNPN, CDR2 SVGIG (reference sequence). The CDR3 contains 8 residues. The CDR3 reads CAWRGTLF. Here the CDR3 DNA reads TGTGCCTGGAGGGGGACCCTCTTC.